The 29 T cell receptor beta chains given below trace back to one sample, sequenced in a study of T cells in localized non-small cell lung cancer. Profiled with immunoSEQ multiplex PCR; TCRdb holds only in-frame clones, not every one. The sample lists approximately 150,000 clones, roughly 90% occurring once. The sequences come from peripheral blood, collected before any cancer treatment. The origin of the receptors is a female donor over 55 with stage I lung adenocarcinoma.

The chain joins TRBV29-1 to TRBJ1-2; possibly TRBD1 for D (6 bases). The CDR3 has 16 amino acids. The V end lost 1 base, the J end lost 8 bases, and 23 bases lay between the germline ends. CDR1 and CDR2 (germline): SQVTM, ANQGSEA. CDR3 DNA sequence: TGCAGCGTTGAAGGGGGGGCCGGGACTGAAAATCGGGGCTACACCTTC. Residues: CSVEGGAGTENRGYTF.

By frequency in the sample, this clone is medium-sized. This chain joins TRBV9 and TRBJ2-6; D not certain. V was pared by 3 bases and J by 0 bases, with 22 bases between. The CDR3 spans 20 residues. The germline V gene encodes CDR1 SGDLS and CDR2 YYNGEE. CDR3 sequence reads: CASSEPSAGVLLSGANVLTF. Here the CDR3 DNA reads TGTGCCAGCAGCGAGCCCTCGGCAGGAGTACTTCTCTCTGGGGCCAACGTCCTGACTTTC. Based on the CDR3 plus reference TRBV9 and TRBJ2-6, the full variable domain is DSGVTQTPKHLITATGQRVTLRCSPRSGDLSVYWYQQSLDQGLQFLIQYYNGEERAKGNILERFSAQQFPDLHSELNLSSLELGDSALYFCASSEPSAGVLLSGANVLTFGAGSRLTVL.

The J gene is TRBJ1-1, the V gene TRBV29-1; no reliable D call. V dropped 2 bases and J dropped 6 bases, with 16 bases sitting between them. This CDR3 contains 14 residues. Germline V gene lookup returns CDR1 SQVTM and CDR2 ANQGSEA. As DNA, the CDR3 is TGCAGCGTTGAATGGACCTCTAGGTACGCTGAAGCTTTCTTT. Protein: CSVEWTSRYAEAFF.

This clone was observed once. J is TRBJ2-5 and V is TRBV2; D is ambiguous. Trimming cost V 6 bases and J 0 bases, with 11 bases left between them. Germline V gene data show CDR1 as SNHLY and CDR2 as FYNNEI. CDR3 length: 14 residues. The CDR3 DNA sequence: TGTGCCAGCAGCGACCCTCGATACCAAGAGACCCAGTACTTC. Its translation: CASSDPRYQETQYF.

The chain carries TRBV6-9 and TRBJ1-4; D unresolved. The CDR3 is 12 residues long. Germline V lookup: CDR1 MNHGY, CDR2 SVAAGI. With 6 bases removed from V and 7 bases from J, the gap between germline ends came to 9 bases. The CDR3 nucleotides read TGTGCCAGCAGCTACGCCCCTGAAAAACTGTTTTTT. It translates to CASSYAPEKLFF.

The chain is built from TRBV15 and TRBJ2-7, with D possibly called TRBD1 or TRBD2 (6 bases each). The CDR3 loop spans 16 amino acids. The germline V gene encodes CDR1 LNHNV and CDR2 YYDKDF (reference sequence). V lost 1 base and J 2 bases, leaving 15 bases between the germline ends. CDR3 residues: CATSRAGASVAYEQYF. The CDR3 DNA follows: TGTGCCACCAGCAGAGCGGGGGCTTCCGTGGCCTACGAGCAGTACTTC.

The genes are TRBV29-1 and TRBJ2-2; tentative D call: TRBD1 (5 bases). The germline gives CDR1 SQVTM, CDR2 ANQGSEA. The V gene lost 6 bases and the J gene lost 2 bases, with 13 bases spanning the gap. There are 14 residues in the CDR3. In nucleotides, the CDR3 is TGCAGCGTGGCCGGACACTTCAACACCGGGGAGCTGTTTTTT. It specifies CSVAGHFNTGELFF.

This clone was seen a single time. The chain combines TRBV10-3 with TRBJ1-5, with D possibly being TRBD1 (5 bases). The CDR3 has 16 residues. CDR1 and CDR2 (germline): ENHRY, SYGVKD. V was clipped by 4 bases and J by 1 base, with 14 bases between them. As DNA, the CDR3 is TGTGCCATCAGTGGGGGAGGGGTGGGGAGCAATCAGCCCCAGCATTTT. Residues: CAISGGGVGSNQPQHF.

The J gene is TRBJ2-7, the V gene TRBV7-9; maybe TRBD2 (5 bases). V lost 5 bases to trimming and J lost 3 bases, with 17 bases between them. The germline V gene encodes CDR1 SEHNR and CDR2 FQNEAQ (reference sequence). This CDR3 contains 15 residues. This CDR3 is CASSLVVGDYYEQYF. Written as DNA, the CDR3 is TGTGCCAGCAGCCTAGTGGTGGGAGACTACTACGAGCAGTACTTC.

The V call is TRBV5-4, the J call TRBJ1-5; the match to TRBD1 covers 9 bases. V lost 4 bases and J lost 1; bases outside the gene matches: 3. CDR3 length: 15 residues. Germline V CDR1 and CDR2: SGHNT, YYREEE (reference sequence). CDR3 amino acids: CASSRGQGSNQPQHF. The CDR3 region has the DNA TGTGCCAGCAGCCGCGGACAGGGGAGCAATCAGCCCCAGCATTTT. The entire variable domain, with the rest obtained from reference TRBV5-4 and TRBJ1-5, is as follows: ETGVTQSPTHLIKTRGQQVTLRCSSQSGHNTVSWYQQALGQGPQFIFQYYREEENGRGNFPPRFSGLQFPNYSSELNVNALELDDSALYLCASSRGQGSNQPQHFGDGTRLSIL.

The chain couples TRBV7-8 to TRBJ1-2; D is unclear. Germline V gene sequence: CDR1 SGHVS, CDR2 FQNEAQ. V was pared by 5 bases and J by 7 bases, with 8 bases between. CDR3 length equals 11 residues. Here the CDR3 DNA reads TGTGCCAGCAGCGCCTATCCTGGCTACACCTTC. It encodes CASSAYPGYTF. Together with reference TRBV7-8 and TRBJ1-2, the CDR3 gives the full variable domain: GAGVSQSPRYKVAKRGQDVALRCDPISGHVSLFWYQQALGQGPEFLTYFQNEAQLDKSGLPSDRFFAERPEGSVSTLKIQRTQQEDSAVYLCASSAYPGYTFGSGTRLTVV.

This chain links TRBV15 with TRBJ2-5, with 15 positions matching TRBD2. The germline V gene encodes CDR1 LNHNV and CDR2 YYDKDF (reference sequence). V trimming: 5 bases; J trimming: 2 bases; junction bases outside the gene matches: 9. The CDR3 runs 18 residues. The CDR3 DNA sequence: TGTGCCACCAGCGGACCGGGACTAGCGGGAGGTAAACAAGAGACCCAGTACTTC. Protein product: CATSGPGLAGGKQETQYF.

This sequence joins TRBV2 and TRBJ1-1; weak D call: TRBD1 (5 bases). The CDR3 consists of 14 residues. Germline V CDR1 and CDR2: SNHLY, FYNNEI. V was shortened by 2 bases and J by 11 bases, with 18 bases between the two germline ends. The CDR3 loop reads CASSEIGAGGGAFF. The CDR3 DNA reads TGTGCCAGCAGTGAAATAGGGGCCGGGGGTGGCGCTTTCTTT.

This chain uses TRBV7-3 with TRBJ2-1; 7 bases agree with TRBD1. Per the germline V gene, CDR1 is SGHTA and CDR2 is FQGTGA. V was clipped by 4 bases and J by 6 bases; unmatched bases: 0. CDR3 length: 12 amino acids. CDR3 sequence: CASSSGGNEQFF. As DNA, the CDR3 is TGTGCCAGCAGCTCAGGGGGCAATGAGCAGTTCTTC.

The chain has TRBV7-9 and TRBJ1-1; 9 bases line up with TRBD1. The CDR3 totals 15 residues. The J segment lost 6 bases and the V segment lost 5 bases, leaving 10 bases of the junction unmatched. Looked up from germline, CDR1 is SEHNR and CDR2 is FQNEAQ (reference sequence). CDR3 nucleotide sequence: TGTGCCAGCAGCCCGGGACAGGGCTATATGGCTGAAGCTTTCTTT. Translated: CASSPGQGYMAEAFF.

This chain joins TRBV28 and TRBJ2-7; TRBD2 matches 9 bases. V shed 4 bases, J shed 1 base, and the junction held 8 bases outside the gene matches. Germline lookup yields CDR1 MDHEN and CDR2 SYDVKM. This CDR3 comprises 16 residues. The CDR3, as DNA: TGTGCCAGCAGTTCCCACCGGACTAGCGAGTCCTACGAGCAGTACTTC. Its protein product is CASSSHRTSESYEQYF.

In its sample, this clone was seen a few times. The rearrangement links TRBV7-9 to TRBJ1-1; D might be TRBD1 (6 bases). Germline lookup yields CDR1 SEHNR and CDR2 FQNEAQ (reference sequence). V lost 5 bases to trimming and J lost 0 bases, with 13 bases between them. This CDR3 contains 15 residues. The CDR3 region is CASSAYREVNTEAFF. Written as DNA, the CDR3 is TGTGCCAGCAGCGCGTACAGGGAAGTGAACACTGAAGCTTTCTTT.

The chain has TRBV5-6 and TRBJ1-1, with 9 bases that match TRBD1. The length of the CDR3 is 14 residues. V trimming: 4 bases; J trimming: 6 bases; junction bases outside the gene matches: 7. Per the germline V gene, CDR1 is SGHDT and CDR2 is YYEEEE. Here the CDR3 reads CASSSRDRVPEAFF. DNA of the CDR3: TGTGCCAGCAGCAGCCGGGACAGGGTACCTGAAGCTTTCTTT.

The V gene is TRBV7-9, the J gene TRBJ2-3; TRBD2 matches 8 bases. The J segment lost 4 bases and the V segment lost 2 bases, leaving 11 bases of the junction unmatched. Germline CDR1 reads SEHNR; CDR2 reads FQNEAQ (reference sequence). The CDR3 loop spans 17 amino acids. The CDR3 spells CASSLYPSGLAPDTQYF. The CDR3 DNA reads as TGTGCCAGCAGCTTATATCCCAGCGGACTAGCTCCAGATACGCAGTATTTT.

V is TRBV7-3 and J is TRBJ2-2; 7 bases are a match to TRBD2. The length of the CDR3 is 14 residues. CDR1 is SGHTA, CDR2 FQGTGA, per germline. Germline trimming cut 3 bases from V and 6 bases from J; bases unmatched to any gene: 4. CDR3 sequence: CASSFPGLPGELFF. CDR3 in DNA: TGTGCCAGCAGCTTTCCGGGACTACCCGGGGAGCTGTTTTTT.

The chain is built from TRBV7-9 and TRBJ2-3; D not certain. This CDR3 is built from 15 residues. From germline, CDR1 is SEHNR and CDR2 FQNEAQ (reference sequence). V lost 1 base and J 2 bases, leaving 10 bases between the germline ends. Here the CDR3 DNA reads TGTGCCAGCAGCTTAGGCGGAAGTTACACAGATACGCAGTATTTT. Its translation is CASSLGGSYTDTQYF.

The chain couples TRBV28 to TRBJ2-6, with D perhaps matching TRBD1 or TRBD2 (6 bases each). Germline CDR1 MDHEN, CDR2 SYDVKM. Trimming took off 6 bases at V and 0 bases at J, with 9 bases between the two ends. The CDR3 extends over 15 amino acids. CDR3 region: CASSGGHSGANVLTF. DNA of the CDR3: TGTGCCAGCAGCGGGGGCCACTCTGGGGCCAACGTCCTGACTTTC.

Here the CDR3 DNA reads TGTGCCAGCAGCATGAACACCGGGGAGCTGTTTTTT. This sequence encodes CASSMNTGELFF. This chain uses TRBV5-4 with TRBJ2-2; D unclear. The CDR3 runs 12 residues. Between the trimmed V and J ends, which lost 4 bases and 1 base, there was a span of 2 bases. Germline CDR1 SGHNT, CDR2 YYREEE (reference sequence).

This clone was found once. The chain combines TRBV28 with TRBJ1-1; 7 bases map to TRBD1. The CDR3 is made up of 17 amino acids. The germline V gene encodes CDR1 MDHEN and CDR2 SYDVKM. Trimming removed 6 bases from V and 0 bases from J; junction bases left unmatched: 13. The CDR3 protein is CASSRITGQILNTEAFF. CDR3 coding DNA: TGTGCCAGCAGCCGGATTACGGGACAGATCTTGAACACTGAAGCTTTCTTT.

The CDR3 is CASSFEGNTEAFF. CDR3 bases: TGTGCCAGCAGCTTCGAGGGGAACACTGAAGCTTTCTTT. The chain is built from TRBV7-3 and TRBJ1-1, with D hard to call. V was trimmed by 3 bases and J by 1 base, leaving 6 bases between them. Germline CDR1 is SGHTA and CDR2 is FQGTGA. This CDR3 region has 13 residues.

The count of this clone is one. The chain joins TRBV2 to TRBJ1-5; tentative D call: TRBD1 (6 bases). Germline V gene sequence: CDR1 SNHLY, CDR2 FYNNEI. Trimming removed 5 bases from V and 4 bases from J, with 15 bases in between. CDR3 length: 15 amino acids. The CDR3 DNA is TGTGCCAGCAGTACCCAGGGGAGGGGGAATCAGCCCCAGCATTTT. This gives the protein CASSTQGRGNQPQHF. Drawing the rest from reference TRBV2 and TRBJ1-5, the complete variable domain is EPEVTQTPSHQVTQMGQEVILRCVPISNHLYFYWYRQILGQKVEFLVSFYNNEISEKSEIFDDQFSVERPDGSNFTLKIRSTKLEDSAMYFCASSTQGRGNQPQHFGDGTRLSIL.

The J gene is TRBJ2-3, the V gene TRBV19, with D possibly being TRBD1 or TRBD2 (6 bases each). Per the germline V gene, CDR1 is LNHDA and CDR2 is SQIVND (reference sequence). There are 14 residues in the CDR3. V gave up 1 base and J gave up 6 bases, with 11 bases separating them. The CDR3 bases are TGTGCCAGTAGTATAGGTGGAGGGGGGGATACGCAGTATTTT. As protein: CASSIGGGGDTQYF.

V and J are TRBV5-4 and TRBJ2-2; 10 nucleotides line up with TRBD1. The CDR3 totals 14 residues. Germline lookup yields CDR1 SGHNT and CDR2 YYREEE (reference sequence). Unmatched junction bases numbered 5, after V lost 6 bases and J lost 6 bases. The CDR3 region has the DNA TGTGCCAGCAACCGGGACAGGGGTTCCGGGGAGCTGTTTTTT. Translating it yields CASNRDRGSGELFF.

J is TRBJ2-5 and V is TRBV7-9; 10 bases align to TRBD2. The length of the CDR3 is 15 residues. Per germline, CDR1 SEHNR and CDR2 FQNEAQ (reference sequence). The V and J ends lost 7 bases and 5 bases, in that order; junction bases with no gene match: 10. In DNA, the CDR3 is TGTGCCAGCATTCCTAGCGGGAGTAGAGGGGAGACCCAGTACTTC. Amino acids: CASIPSGSRGETQYF.